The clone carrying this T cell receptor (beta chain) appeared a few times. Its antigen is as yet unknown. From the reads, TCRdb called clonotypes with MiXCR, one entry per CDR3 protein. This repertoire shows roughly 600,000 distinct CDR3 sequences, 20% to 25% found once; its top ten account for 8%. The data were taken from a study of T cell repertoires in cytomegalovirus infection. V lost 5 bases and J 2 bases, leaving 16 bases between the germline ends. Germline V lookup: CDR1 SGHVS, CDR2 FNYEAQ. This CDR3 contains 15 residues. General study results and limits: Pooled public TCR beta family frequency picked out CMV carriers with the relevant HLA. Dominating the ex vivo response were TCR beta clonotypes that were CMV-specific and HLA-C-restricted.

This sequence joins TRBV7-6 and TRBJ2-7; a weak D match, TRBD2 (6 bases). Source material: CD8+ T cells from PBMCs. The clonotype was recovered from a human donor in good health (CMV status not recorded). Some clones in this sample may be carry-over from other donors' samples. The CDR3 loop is CASSGHGTQAYEQYF. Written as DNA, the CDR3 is TGTGCCAGCAGCGGTCACGGGACTCAAGCCTACGAGCAGTACTTC. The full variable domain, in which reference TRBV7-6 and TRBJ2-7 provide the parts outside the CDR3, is GAGVSQSPRYKVTKRGQDVALRCDPISGHVSLYWYRQALGQGPEFLTYFNYEAQQDKSGLPNDRFSAERPEGSISTLTIQRTEQRDSAMYRCASSGHGTQAYEQYFGPGTRLTVT.